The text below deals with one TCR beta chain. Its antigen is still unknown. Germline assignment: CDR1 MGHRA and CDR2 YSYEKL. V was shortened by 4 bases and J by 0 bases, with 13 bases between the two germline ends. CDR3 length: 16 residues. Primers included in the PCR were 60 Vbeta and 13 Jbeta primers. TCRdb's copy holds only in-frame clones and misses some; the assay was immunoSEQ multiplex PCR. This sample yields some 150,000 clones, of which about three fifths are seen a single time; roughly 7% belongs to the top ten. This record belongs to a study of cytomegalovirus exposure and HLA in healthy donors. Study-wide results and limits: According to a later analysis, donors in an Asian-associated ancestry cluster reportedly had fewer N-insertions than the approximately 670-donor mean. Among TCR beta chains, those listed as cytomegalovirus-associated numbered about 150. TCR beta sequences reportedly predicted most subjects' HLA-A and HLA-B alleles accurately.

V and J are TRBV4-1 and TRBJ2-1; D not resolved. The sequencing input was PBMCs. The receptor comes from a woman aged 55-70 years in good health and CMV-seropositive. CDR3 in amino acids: CASSRNLASSYNEQFF. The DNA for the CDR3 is TGCGCCAGCAGCCGCAACTTAGCCAGCTCCTACAATGAGCAGTTCTTC.